This entry lists 10 T cell receptor beta chains sequenced from one sample in a study of blood T cell repertoires in COVID-19. Using immunoSEQ multiplex PCR, the repertoire was profiled, and TCRdb retains in-frame clones only, with some absent. The sample contains approximately 300,000 clones, approximately 90% of which appear only once. The sequenced material came from PBMCs or T cells enriched from blood (not recorded which). The receptor set was obtained from a woman aged 25 to 45 who had recovered from COVID-19.

The V call is TRBV10-3, the J call TRBJ2-1; D possibly corresponds to TRBD1 (6 bases). Germline V CDR1 and CDR2: ENHRY, SYGVKD. The CDR3 is 17 amino acids. V was shortened by 0 bases and J by 4 bases, with 16 bases between the two germline ends. The DNA for the CDR3 is TGTGCCATCAGTGAGTCCCCCCCAGGGGCAATATACAATGAGCAGTTCTTC. Its translation: CAISESPPGAIYNEQFF.

The V and J genes are TRBV9 and TRBJ2-5; 12 bases are shared with TRBD2. Germline V gene lookup returns CDR1 SGDLS and CDR2 YYNGEE. V was clipped by 0 bases and J by 4 bases; unmatched bases: 10. The CDR3 has 18 residues. CDR3 protein: CASSVGLAGGAVRETQYF. DNA for the CDR3: TGTGCCAGCAGCGTAGGGCTAGCGGGGGGGGCGGTTCGAGAGACCCAGTACTTC.

The chain recombines TRBV11-1 with TRBJ2-3; a possible D gene is TRBD2 (5 bases). Germline V gives CDR1 SGHAT, CDR2 FQDESV (reference sequence). V lost 1 base to trimming and J lost 3 bases, with 14 bases between them. The CDR3 spans 16 residues. CDR3 amino acids: CASSLVVGSRTDTQYF. The CDR3 DNA reads TGTGCCAGCAGCTTAGTAGTTGGGAGTCGTACAGATACGCAGTATTTT. Full variable domain (rest looked up from reference TRBV11-1 and TRBJ2-3): EAEVAQSPRYKITEKSQAVAFWCDPISGHATLYWYRQILGQGPELLVQFQDESVVDDSQLPKDRFSAERLKGVDSTLKIQPAELGDSAMYLCASSLVVGSRTDTQYFGPGTRLTVL.

The chain has TRBV25-1 and TRBJ1-2; weak D call: TRBD1 (6 bases). V gave up 6 bases and J gave up 7 bases, with 18 bases separating them. Germline CDR1 reads MGHDK; CDR2 reads SYGVNS. This CDR3 region has 14 residues. CDR3 DNA sequence: TGTGCCAGCAGCGCCGACAGGTACAACGGTGGCTACACCTTC. This codes for CASSADRYNGGYTF.

The gene calls are TRBV6-6 and TRBJ1-6; 10 bases match TRBD1. Germline lookup yields CDR1 MNHNY and CDR2 SVGAGI (reference sequence). The J segment lost 9 bases and the V segment lost 6 bases, leaving 2 bases of the junction unmatched. The CDR3 runs 13 residues. CDR3 in amino acids: CASRGTGVSPLHF. The DNA for the CDR3 is TGTGCCAGCAGAGGGACAGGGGTTTCACCCCTCCACTTT.

This clone was recorded once. V is TRBV19 and J is TRBJ1-2; tentative D call: TRBD1 (5 bases). CDR1 and CDR2 (germline): LNHDA, SQIVND (reference sequence). The CDR3 covers 16 residues. V was trimmed by 10 bases and J by 7 bases, leaving 28 bases between them. CDR3: CATTTPGPKTGGGYTF. Here the CDR3 DNA reads TGTGCCACCACCACTCCCGGACCCAAAACCGGGGGTGGCTACACCTTC.

The chain employs TRBV6-5 and TRBJ2-2; maybe TRBD1 (6 bases). Trimming took 1 base from V and 6 from J, leaving 9 bases between them. This CDR3 is built from 14 residues. CDR1 is MNHEY and CDR2 is SVGAGI in the germline V gene. CDR3 coding DNA: TGTGCCAGCAGTTACTTCAGGGGCGCCGGGGAGCTGTTTTTT. Translation: CASSYFRGAGELFF.

The gene calls are TRBV25-1 and TRBJ1-6; no reliable D call. The V gene lost 3 bases and the J gene lost 3 bases, with 9 bases spanning the gap. Germline values: CDR1 MGHDK, CDR2 SYGVNS. The CDR3 is 15 residues long. Written as DNA, the CDR3 is TGTGCCAGCAGTGATGTGGCAGGCTATAATTCACCCCTCCACTTT. Amino acid sequence: CASSDVAGYNSPLHF. Full variable domain (outside the CDR3, taken from reference TRBV25-1 and TRBJ1-6): EADIYQTPRYLVIGTGKKITLECSQTMGHDKMYWYQQDPGMELHLIHYSYGVNSTEKGDLSSESTVSRIRTEHFPLTLESARPSHTSQYLCASSDVAGYNSPLHFGNGTRLTVT.

The V call is TRBV5-4, the J call TRBJ1-5, with a weak D call TRBD1 (5 bases). Germline CDR1 and CDR2: SGHNT and YYREEE (reference sequence). The CDR3 length is 14 residues. V shed 1 base and J shed 2 bases, with 7 bases lying between them. This chain's CDR3 is CASSLQGGNQPQHF. CDR3 coding DNA: TGTGCCAGCAGCTTGCAAGGGGGCAATCAGCCCCAGCATTTT.

This chain links TRBV30 with TRBJ1-5; 10 bases agree with TRBD1. The CDR3 spans 14 residues. The ends lost 4 bases at V and 5 bases at J; junction bases unmatched: 5. Germline CDR1 is GTSNPN and CDR2 is SVGIG (reference sequence). DNA of the CDR3: TGTGCCTGGACTACCGGGACAGGGGATCAGCCCCAGCATTTT. This translates into CAWTTGTGDQPQHF.